These 8 T cell receptor beta chains originate from one sample sequenced in a study of T cell responses to AZD1222 COVID-19 vaccine. The assay was immunoSEQ multiplex PCR, and TCRdb's table has in-frame clones only and misses some. The sample gives tens of thousands of clones, about 91% of which show up once; 10% to 13% is in the top ten. Here the sequenced sample was peripheral blood, taken on day 0 of MenACWY control vaccination. Receptors originate from an adult in good health.

The chain joins TRBV30 to TRBJ1-1; D unclear. Per germline, CDR1 GTSNPN and CDR2 SVGIG (reference sequence). V was clipped by 0 bases and J by 9 bases, with 8 bases between them. The CDR3 loop spans 11 amino acids. CDR3: CAWSVASKAFF. CDR3 nucleotide sequence: TGTGCCTGGAGTGTCGCCTCGAAAGCTTTCTTT.

V is TRBV6-5 and J is TRBJ2-3; the D gene is possibly TRBD2 (6 bases). The CDR3 is made up of 15 amino acids. The germline V and J ends were trimmed by 2 bases and 5 bases, with 14 bases remaining between them. In germline, CDR1 is MNHEY, CDR2 SVGAGI. The CDR3 DNA reads TGTGCCAGCAGTTACGCGGGGCCTCGGGGAGATACGCAGTATTTT. It yields the protein CASSYAGPRGDTQYF.

Written as DNA, the CDR3 is TGTGCCAGCAGTGAAGGTGGGGGGCTAAGGAACACTGAAGCTTTCTTT. It encodes CASSEGGGLRNTEAFF. This chain joins TRBV6-1 and TRBJ1-1; maybe TRBD1 (6 bases). Trimming removed 1 base from V and 1 base from J, with 13 bases in between. Germline V CDR1 and CDR2: MNHNS, SASEGT. This CDR3 is built from 16 residues.

This clone showed up just once. The chain uses TRBV7-2 and TRBJ1-5; D is unresolved. The germline gives CDR1 SGHTA, CDR2 FQGNSA. The CDR3 has 13 residues. Trimming removed 1 base from V and 6 bases from J, with 7 bases in between. This CDR3 is CASSLGQLQPQHF. The CDR3, as DNA: TGTGCCAGCAGCTTAGGTCAGCTTCAGCCCCAGCATTTT.

The rearrangement joins TRBV19 to TRBJ1-5; unclear D gene. Germline V lookup: CDR1 LNHDA, CDR2 SQIVND (reference sequence). With 3 bases removed from V and 2 bases from J, the gap between germline ends came to 14 bases. CDR3 length equals 16 residues. The CDR3 region is CASSIEQIRGNQPQHF. For the CDR3, the DNA is TGTGCCAGTAGTATCGAGCAGATCCGGGGCAATCAGCCCCAGCATTTT.

The genes are TRBV7-9 and TRBJ2-7, with 12 bases aligning to TRBD1. From germline, CDR1 is SEHNR and CDR2 FQNEAQ (reference sequence). CDR3 length: 15 residues. The junction had 3 bases not matched to a gene; V was cut back by 0 bases and J by 6 bases. The CDR3 sequence is CASSLAPGQGAEQYF. In DNA, the CDR3 is TGTGCCAGCAGCTTAGCGCCGGGACAGGGGGCCGAGCAGTACTTC.

The chain employs TRBV3-1 (or the pseudogene TRBV3-2) and TRBJ1-2, with D perhaps TRBD1 (5 bases). CDR1 and CDR2 from the germline V gene are LGHDT and YNNKEL (reference sequence). This CDR3 is built from 14 residues. V lost 4 bases, J lost 4 bases, and 13 bases lay in between. The CDR3 reads CASSLQGFAYGYTF. DNA for the CDR3: TGTGCCAGCAGCCTCCAGGGATTTGCCTATGGCTACACCTTC.

The rearrangement joins TRBV29-1 to TRBJ1-2; D not certain. V was pared by 3 bases and J by 3 bases, with 20 bases between. Germline lookup yields CDR1 SQVTM and CDR2 ANQGSEA. The CDR3 runs to 16 residues. CDR3 sequence: CSVDESDGFLDYGYTF. CDR3 coding DNA: TGCAGCGTTGACGAATCGGACGGATTCCTTGACTATGGCTACACCTTC.